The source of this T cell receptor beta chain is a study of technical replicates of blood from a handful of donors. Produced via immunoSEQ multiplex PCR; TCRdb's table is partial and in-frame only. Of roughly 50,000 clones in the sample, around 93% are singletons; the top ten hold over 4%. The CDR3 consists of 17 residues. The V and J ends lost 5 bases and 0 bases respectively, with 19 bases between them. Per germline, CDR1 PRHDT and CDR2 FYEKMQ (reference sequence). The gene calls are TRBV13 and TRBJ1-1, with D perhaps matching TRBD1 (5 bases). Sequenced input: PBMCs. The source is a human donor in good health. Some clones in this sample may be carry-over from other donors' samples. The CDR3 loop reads CASSSRDGLTMNTEAFF. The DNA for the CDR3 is TGTGCCAGCAGCAGCCGGGACGGACTAACCATGAACACTGAAGCTTTCTTT.